The rows below give T cell receptor beta chains drawn from one sample of a study of control samples from healthy donors and cancer patients. Using immunoSEQ multiplex PCR, the repertoire was profiled, and TCRdb retains in-frame clones only, with some absent. The profile covers 150,000 or so clones, with around 90% appearing a single time and 2.5% taken by the ten largest. The sample comprised blood. Receptors originate from a man aged 40-50 years in good health. Both conserved end residues are part of each CDR3. D genes are given only for firm matches. A clone size is listed for some rows: how often the clone was seen (once, few, many), or a class if it is expanded.

clone_size,j_call,v_call,d_call,cdr3_aa,cdr3_nt
NA,TRBJ2-7,TRBV11-2,NA,CASSLTGHGFYEQYF,TGTGCCAGCAGCTTAACGGGACACGGTTTCTACGAGCAGTACTTC
NA,TRBJ1-2,TRBV27,TRBD1,CASSPLGQANYGYTF,TGTGCCAGCAGCCCCTTAGGACAGGCGAACTATGGCTACACCTTC
few,TRBJ1-1,TRBV11-2,NA,CASSLEHRATEAFF,TGTGCCAGCAGCTTAGAGCACAGGGCCACTGAAGCTTTCTTT
once,TRBJ2-1,TRBV10-3,NA,CAISSDNNEQFF,TGTGCCATCAGTTCGGACAACAATGAGCAGTTCTTC
NA,TRBJ1-1,TRBV28,TRBD1,CASSPGQALPAFF,TGTGCCAGCAGTCCGGGACAGGCACTCCCAGCTTTCTTT
NA,TRBJ1-1,TRBV24-1,NA,CATSDGKAEAFF,TGTGCCACCAGTGATGGAAAGGCTGAAGCTTTCTTT
NA,TRBJ1-3,TRBV6-5,NA,CASKLSGGTIYF,TGTGCCAGCAAGTTATCCGGTGGTACCATATATTTT
NA,TRBJ2-2,TRBV5-1,NA,CASSQDPNTGELFF,TGCGCCAGCAGCCAGGATCCAAACACCGGGGAGCTGTTTTTT
NA,TRBJ2-3,TRBV7-9,TRBD2,CASRRLAGGPDTQYF,TGTGCCAGCAGAAGACTAGCGGGGGGGCCAGATACGCAGTATTTT
NA,TRBJ1-4,TRBV7-8,TRBD1,CASSPGQSNEKLFF,TGTGCCAGCAGCCCGGGACAGTCCAATGAAAAACTGTTTTTT